This T cell receptor beta chain was sequenced during a study of tumor-infiltrating lymphocytes in primary liver carcinoma. At the level of the study: Sequenced samples came back with roughly 3.65 to 7.13 million productive TCRbeta reads, and the counts looked alike across tissue types.

Constant-region priming of approximately 500 ng total RNA yielded TCR beta cDNA. It was through three nested multiplex PCR rounds of slightly modified ARM-PCR that TCR beta libraries arose. Running around 10 cycles apiece, the first two PCR rounds relied on TRBV1-TRBV30 forward primers together with a C-beta reverse primer. TCRdb ran MiXCR on the multiplex PCR reads and lists one entry per CDR3 protein. The profile shows about 310,000 distinct CDR3 sequences, more than 55% of them singletons. The length of the CDR3 is 15 residues. The V gene lost 0 bases and the J gene lost 1 base, with 10 bases spanning the gap. Germline V gene data show CDR1 as LGHNA and CDR2 as YSLEER. For blood RNA, unsorted whole blood served as the source, and germline DNA was extracted too. A few counts support this clonotype.

Sequenced sample: peripheral blood. The TCR was taken from a woman aged 25-40 years with primary liver carcinoma and hepatitis B virus infection. This chain connects TRBV4-3 to TRBJ2-7; possible D gene TRBD1, 5 bases. The CDR3 is CASSQDEGVSYEQYF. The CDR3 bases are TGCGCCAGCAGCCAAGATGAAGGGGTTTCCTACGAGCAGTACTTC.